This TCR beta chain comes out of a study of shared clonotypes between healthy human individuals. Study-wide context: There were three CD4 naive, three CD4 memory, two CD8 naive and one CD8 memory plates per donor.

CDR3 length equals 15 residues. The V gene's germline CDR1 is SGHRS and CDR2 YFSETQ. V lost 3 bases to trimming and J lost 2 bases, with 12 bases between them. Sequencing was performed with immunoSEQ multiplex PCR; in TCRdb, only in-frame clones are kept and a portion is missing. The sample lists 1,400,000 or so clones, about 98.5% occurring once. This chain connects TRBV5-1 to TRBJ1-3; D might be TRBD1 (5 bases). The receptor's source is a young man in good health. The sequenced sample was naive CD4+ T cells sorted from blood. Subset meaning: CD45RA+ positively selected. As DNA, the CDR3 is TGCGCCAGCAGCTGGGGACGAGGCGCTGGAAACACCATATATTTT. The encoded protein is CASSWGRGAGNTIYF.